The clone carrying this T cell receptor (beta chain) was seen only a few times. Its antigen is undetermined. TCRdb analysed the 5' RACE reads with MiXCR anew, one entry per CDR3 protein. The sample has roughly 450,000 distinct CDR3 sequences, roughly 25% seen once. These data belong to a study of CD8 T cells in ankylosing spondylitis. The ends lost 5 bases at V and 6 bases at J; junction bases unmatched: 9. The CDR3 runs 15 residues. CDR1 is LGHDT and CDR2 is YNNKEL in the germline V gene (reference sequence). Study-level points and caveats: There was a TCR beta motif, made of several highly homologous variants, that appeared characteristic of ankylosing spondylitis blood.

This TCR came from a male donor with ankylosing spondylitis. Sequencing used blood, either unsorted or a sorted T cell fraction (not recorded which). The chain links TRBV3-1 to TRBJ2-3; TRBD2 matches at 9 bases. CDR3 DNA sequence: TGTGCCAGCAGCATACCGGGACTAGCACCGGATACGCAGTATTTT. This sequence encodes CASSIPGLAPDTQYF.